The next 13 T cell receptor beta chains were all read from a single sample in a study of blood T cell repertoires in COVID-19. Assay: immunoSEQ multiplex PCR; the TCRdb copy retains only in-frame clones and omits some. The sample consists of 300,000 to 400,000 clones, roughly 88% of them appearing once. The sample comprised peripheral blood. These receptor sequences come from a woman in her 30s with COVID-19, enrolled during active disease.

This rearrangement joins TRBV7-8 to TRBJ1-4, with 7 bases identical to TRBD1. CDR1 is SGHVS, CDR2 FQNEAQ, per germline. Trimming at V came to 0 bases and at J to 8 bases, leaving 3 bases not matched to a gene. CDR3 size: 14 residues. The CDR3 region is CASSLATGREKLFF. CDR3 nucleotide sequence: TGTGCCAGCAGCTTAGCGACAGGGAGGGAAAAACTGTTTTTT. The variable domain in full, completed from reference TRBV7-8 and TRBJ1-4, reads GAGVSQSPRYKVAKRGQDVALRCDPISGHVSLFWYQQALGQGPEFLTYFQNEAQLDKSGLPSDRFFAERPEGSVSTLKIQRTQQEDSAVYLCASSLATGREKLFFGSGTQLSVL.

This clone has a single count. V usage is TRBV19 and J usage is TRBJ1-1, with D unclear. Looked up from germline, CDR1 is LNHDA and CDR2 is SQIVND (reference sequence). The CDR3 length is 15 residues. Trimming cost V 7 bases and J 5 bases, with 20 bases left between them. DNA for the CDR3: TGTGCCAGTACCCCAAACATACAGAGTACAACTGAAGCTTTCTTT. It codes for CASTPNIQSTTEAFF.

The chain combines TRBV3-1 (or the pseudogene TRBV3-2) with TRBJ2-1, with D unresolved. The CDR3 sequence is 15 residues long. Per germline, CDR1 LGHDT and CDR2 YNNKEL (reference sequence). V was cut by 4 bases and J by 12 bases, with 22 bases left in between. The CDR3 protein is CASSPSAGSPNRQFF. DNA of the CDR3: TGTGCCAGCAGCCCGTCGGCAGGCAGCCCCAATCGGCAGTTCTTC.

The chain has TRBV5-6 and TRBJ1-2, with 7 nucleotides matching TRBD1. Germline trimming cut 1 base from V and 5 bases from J; bases unmatched to any gene: 8. CDR3 size: 15 residues. The germline gives CDR1 SGHDT, CDR2 YYEEEE. The CDR3 DNA reads TGTGCCAGCAGCTTGCTCGAGGGGGCAAATTATGGCTACACCTTC. This encodes CASSLLEGANYGYTF.

This chain joins TRBV24-1 and TRBJ2-2; 12 bases are a match to TRBD2. Germline CDR1 is KGHDR and CDR2 is SFDVKD. V was pared by 3 bases and J by 0 bases, with 4 bases of the junction left unmatched. This CDR3 spans 18 amino acids. CDR3: CATSDPTSGGPNTGELFF. CDR3 coding DNA: TGTGCCACCAGTGATCCTACTAGCGGGGGGCCGAACACCGGGGAGCTGTTTTTT.

The V and J genes are TRBV5-1 and TRBJ2-2; 10 bases align to TRBD2. V lost 0 bases, J lost 5 bases, and 4 bases stayed unmatched. Per germline, CDR1 SGHRS and CDR2 YFSETQ. This CDR3 comprises 16 residues. The CDR3 coding sequence is TGCGCCAGCAGCTTGGGACTAGCGGGCCCGACCGGGGAGCTGTTTTTT. It is translated as CASSLGLAGPTGELFF.

In its sample, this clone was seen a few times. This sequence joins TRBV19 and TRBJ1-5, with D maybe TRBD1 (5 bases). Germline V CDR1 and CDR2: LNHDA, SQIVND (reference sequence). The CDR3 sequence is 13 residues long. V lost 9 bases to trimming and J lost 3 bases, with 12 bases between them. The CDR3 sequence: CASRDSSNQPQHF. The CDR3 bases are TGTGCCAGCCGAGACAGCTCCAATCAGCCCCAGCATTTT.

This chain links TRBV30 with TRBJ2-3; TRBD1 agrees at 9 bases. This CDR3 is built from 15 residues. V lost 1 base to trimming and J lost 0 bases; unmatched junction nucleotides: 2. Germline assignment: CDR1 GTSNPN and CDR2 SVGIG (reference sequence). This chain's CDR3 is CAWSAGTGSTDTQYF. CDR3 nucleotide sequence: TGTGCCTGGAGTGCCGGGACAGGGAGCACAGATACGCAGTATTTT.

J is TRBJ2-3 and V is TRBV29-1; D uncertain. This CDR3 is built from 12 residues. V was clipped by 4 bases and J by 6 bases, with 11 bases between them. CDR1 is SQVTM and CDR2 is ANQGSEA in the germline V gene. CDR3: CSVAEVGDTQYF. CDR3 nucleotide sequence: TGCAGCGTTGCCGAGGTTGGCGATACGCAGTATTTT.

The V gene is TRBV5-1, the J gene TRBJ1-3; tentatively, D is TRBD1 (5 bases). The CDR3 length is 15 residues. The germline CDR1 and CDR2 sequences are SGHRS and YFSETQ. V was trimmed by 0 bases and J by 3 bases, leaving 10 bases between them. In nucleotides, the CDR3 is TGCGCCAGCAGCTTGGGGCAGGGAGGTGGAAACACCATATATTTT. As protein: CASSLGQGGGNTIYF.

This clone appeared once. The chain couples TRBV19 to TRBJ2-2, with 11 bases lining up with TRBD2. Germline trimming cut 3 bases from V and 7 bases from J; bases unmatched to any gene: 4. The CDR3 is made up of 15 amino acids. The germline CDR1 and CDR2 sequences are LNHDA and SQIVND (reference sequence). The CDR3 sequence: CASSISGGAGGELFF. CDR3 nucleotides: TGTGCCAGTAGTATTAGCGGGGGGGCTGGCGGGGAGCTGTTTTTT.

The CDR3 DNA reads TGTGCCAGCAGCGAAGGTCGGAGCGGGGGCTCCTACAATGAGCAGTTCTTC. Translating it yields CASSEGRSGGSYNEQFF. This rearrangement joins TRBV11-2 to TRBJ2-1; 8 bases are a match to TRBD2. V shed 5 bases and J 0 bases; nucleotides not matched to a gene: 9. Germline V gene sequence: CDR1 SGHAT, CDR2 FQNNGV. The CDR3 is 17 residues long.

In DNA, the CDR3 is TGTGCCAGCAGCCCCGGACAGCCTGGGGACTATGGCTACACCTTC. It codes for CASSPGQPGDYGYTF. The V call is TRBV7-2, the J call TRBJ1-2; maybe TRBD1 (6 bases). CDR3 length equals 15 residues. Trimming stripped 5 bases from V and 3 bases from J, with 16 bases between. Germline V gives CDR1 SGHTA, CDR2 FQGNSA.